Sequencing of this T cell receptor beta chain was carried out in a study of CD8 T cells in acute hepatitis C reinfection. The wider study: CD8+ T cells recognizing the HCV NS3-1073 epitope were profiled acutely and after viral clearance. Points from the study as a whole: No chronic follow-up sample yielded enough NS3-1073 specific cells.

As to time point: acute HCV infection, within 168 days of estimated infection date. No in vitro expansion preceded sequencing of these hepatitis C virus-specific cells, which were studied ex vivo. This clone was seen only a few times. Sequenced by immunoSEQ multiplex PCR; TCRdb stores in-frame clones only, minus some. The profile shows 600 or so clones, around 56% of them singletons. The sequence came from a woman younger than 45 who spontaneously cleared hepatitis C infection. This sample comprised HCV NS3-1073 tetramer-sorted CD8+ T cells from PBMCs, obtained during acute infection.

The CDR3 sequence is CASSERVAGEAHEQYF. The CDR3 nucleotides read TGTGCCAGCAGTGAAAGGGTAGCGGGAGAGGCCCACGAGCAGTACTTC. This chain joins TRBV2 and TRBJ2-7, with 9 bases that match TRBD2. The germline V gene has CDR1 SNHLY and CDR2 FYNNEI. J lost 5 bases, V lost 2 bases, and 10 bases had no gene match. CDR3 length: 16 amino acids.